A selection of T cell receptor beta chains follows, all from one sample in a study of PD-1 blockade in classical Hodgkin lymphoma. TCRdb's table, derived via immunoSEQ multiplex PCR, lists solely in-frame clones and lacks some. The sample has fewer than 20,000 clones, around four fifths seen once. The sample comprised CD4+ T cells from blood. These receptors originate from a human donor with classical Hodgkin lymphoma. CDR3s include the opening cysteine and the closing phenylalanine or tryptophan. Fields, in order: V gene, D gene, clone size, J gene, CDR3 protein, CDR3 DNA. D genes are given only for firm matches. A row's size may be missing; if present it is once, few, many or a size class.

>TRBV18|TRBD2|once|TRBJ2-7
CASSPRTSGAYEQYF
TGTGCCAGCTCACCAAGGACTAGCGGAGCCTACGAGCAGTACTTC
>TRBV6-5|TRBD1|once|TRBJ2-2
CASSYSNRGNTGELFF
TGTGCCAGCAGTTACTCGAACAGGGGTAACACCGGGGAGCTGTTTTTT
>TRBV28|-|-|TRBJ2-3
CASSILTWEIGTDTQYF
TGTGCCAGCAGTATACTTACTTGGGAGATCGGCACAGATACGCAGTATTTT
>TRBV28|-|-|TRBJ1-5
CASTPGRQPQHF
TGTGCCAGCACCCCCGGACGCCAGCCCCAGCATTTT
>TRBV5-1|TRBD2|-|TRBJ2-5
CASSLDSSGSGAETQYF
TGCGCCAGCAGCTTGGATAGTAGCGGGTCAGGCGCAGAGACCCAGTACTTC
>TRBV5-1|-|-|TRBJ2-7
CASSSRTDSSYEQYF
TGCGCCAGCAGCTCTAGGACAGATTCGTCCTACGAGCAGTACTTC
>TRBV19|-|-|TRBJ2-7
CASSIIPLAQYYEQYF
TGTGCCAGTAGTATAATCCCGCTAGCCCAATACTACGAGCAGTACTTC
>TRBV28|-|-|TRBJ2-7
CASSFHRGLEEQYF
TGTGCCAGCAGTTTTCATAGGGGTTTGGAAGAGCAGTACTTC
>TRBV11-1|TRBD2|-|TRBJ2-5
CASSLASGSEETQYF
TGTGCCAGCAGCTTAGCTAGCGGGAGCGAAGAGACCCAGTACTTC
>TRBV2|-|few|TRBJ2-1
CAGEDNEQFF
TGTGCTGGCGAGGACAATGAGCAGTTCTTC
>TRBV15|-|-|TRBJ2-5
CATSRDLETFETQYF
TGTGCCACCAGCAGAGATCTAGAGACATTTGAGACCCAGTACTTC
>TRBV5-6|-|-|TRBJ1-1
CASSLGQMNTEAFF
TGTGCCAGCAGCTTAGGACAAATGAACACTGAAGCTTTCTTT
>TRBV9|TRBD2|once|TRBJ2-1
CASSVGLAEHNEQFF
TGTGCCAGCAGCGTAGGACTAGCCGAGCATAATGAGCAGTTCTTC
>TRBV19|-|-|TRBJ2-6
CASSIYPGRGTVDVLTF
TGTGCCAGTAGTATCTATCCGGGAAGAGGCACCGTCGACGTCCTGACTTTC
>TRBV28|TRBD2|-|TRBJ2-2
CASSPGGVAGEGGELFF
TGTGCCAGCAGTCCCGGTGGAGTAGCGGGAGAGGGCGGGGAGCTGTTTTTT
>TRBV15|TRBD1|-|TRBJ1-4
CATREGAGQGAKKLFF
TGTGCCACCAGAGAGGGGGCCGGTCAGGGGGCGAAAAAACTGTTTTTT
>TRBV28|-|few|TRBJ1-5
CASNVLNQPQHF
TGTGCCAGCAATGTGCTAAATCAGCCCCAGCATTTT
>TRBV18|TRBD1|once|TRBJ1-5
CASSPRGTGVLQPQHF
TGTGCCAGCTCACCACGAGGGACAGGGGTTCTTCAGCCCCAGCATTTT
>TRBV2|-|-|TRBJ2-5
CASQGQETQYF
TGTGCCAGCCAGGGACAAGAGACCCAGTACTTC
>TRBV25-1|-|-|TRBJ2-1
CATDSYNEQFF
TGTGCCACCGATTCATACAATGAGCAGTTCTTC
>TRBV21-1|-|-|TRBJ1-5
CASSKVTGTGRNQPQHF
TGTGCCAGCAGCAAAGTAACCGGGACAGGGAGAAATCAGCCCCAGCATTTT
>TRBV28|-|-|TRBJ1-2
CGSSASTVYGYTF
TGTGGTTCGAGTGCGTCGACCGTCTATGGCTACACCTTC
>TRBV10-2|-|-|TRBJ1-1
CASSESLVAEAFF
TGCGCCAGCAGTGAGTCCCTCGTCGCTGAAGCTTTCTTT
>TRBV5-1|-|-|TRBJ1-1
CASSLTGHDTEAFF
TGCGCCAGCAGCTTGACAGGACACGATACTGAAGCTTTCTTT
>TRBV28|-|few|TRBJ1-4
CASSFSGVNEKLFF
TGTGCCAGCAGTTTCTCTGGGGTCAACGAAAAACTGTTTTTT
>TRBV11-2|-|-|TRBJ2-5
CASRSGPGNQYF
TGTGCCAGCAGGTCGGGACCGGGCAACCAGTACTTC
>TRBV2|-|few|TRBJ1-5
CASSDLDRNQPQHF
TGTGCCAGCAGTGACCTAGACAGAAATCAGCCCCAGCATTTT
>TRBV7-2|-|-|TRBJ1-4
CASSSQYATNEKLFF
TGTGCCAGCAGCTCCCAGTATGCAACTAATGAAAAACTGTTTTTT
>TRBV15|-|-|TRBJ2-6
CATSSNLNVLTF
TGTGCCACCAGCAGCAATTTGAACGTCCTGACTTTC
>TRBV5-1|-|-|TRBJ2-7
CASSLEAVSYEQYF
TGCGCCAGCAGCTTGGAAGCAGTTTCCTATGAGCAGTACTTC
>TRBV9|-|-|TRBJ2-2
CASSVGGDTGELFF
TGTGCCAGCAGCGTAGGCGGGGACACCGGGGAGCTGTTTTTT
>TRBV2|-|-|TRBJ2-1
CASSGGMGGRSEQFF
TGTGCCAGCAGTGGGGGGATGGGTGGGAGGTCTGAGCAGTTCTTC
>TRBV5-1|-|-|TRBJ2-7
CASSLGQGAYEQYF
TGCGCCAGCAGCTTGGGTCAGGGAGCCTACGAGCAGTACTTC
>TRBV2|-|-|TRBJ2-7
CASSELVVPYF
TGTGCCAGCAGTGAATTAGTTGTTCCTTACTTC
>TRBV5-1|-|once|TRBJ2-1
CASSLGASMVNEQFF
TGCGCCAGCAGCTTGGGGGCTAGCATGGTAAATGAGCAGTTCTTC
>TRBV6-1|-|-|TRBJ2-7
CASSSERSYEQYF
TGTGCCAGCAGCAGTGAGAGGTCGTACGAGCAGTACTTC
>TRBV25-1|-|-|TRBJ2-2
CASSETGRLELFF
TGTGCCAGCAGTGAAACGGGGCGGTTGGAGCTGTTTTTT
>TRBV7-8|-|-|TRBJ2-1
CASSLVRADLNEQFF
TGTGCCAGCAGCTTAGTTCGAGCAGATTTGAATGAGCAGTTCTTC
>TRBV19|-|-|TRBJ1-5
CASRNTGYSNQPQHF
TGTGCCAGTAGAAACACAGGGTATAGCAATCAGCCCCAGCATTTT
>TRBV27|-|-|TRBJ2-6
CASSLSSGLGSGANVLTF
TGTGCCAGCAGTTTATCGTCCGGCTTAGGGTCTGGGGCCAACGTCCTGACTTTC
>TRBV19|-|once|TRBJ2-5
CASRNPGQQQETQYF
TGTGCCAGTAGAAATCCAGGACAGCAACAAGAGACCCAGTACTTC
>TRBV19|-|-|TRBJ1-1
CASSISGSEAFF
TGTGCCAGTAGTATATCCGGGAGTGAAGCTTTCTTT
>TRBV28|TRBD1|-|TRBJ2-7
CASSSYGTAYEQYF
TGTGCCAGCAGTAGTTACGGGACAGCCTACGAGCAGTACTTC